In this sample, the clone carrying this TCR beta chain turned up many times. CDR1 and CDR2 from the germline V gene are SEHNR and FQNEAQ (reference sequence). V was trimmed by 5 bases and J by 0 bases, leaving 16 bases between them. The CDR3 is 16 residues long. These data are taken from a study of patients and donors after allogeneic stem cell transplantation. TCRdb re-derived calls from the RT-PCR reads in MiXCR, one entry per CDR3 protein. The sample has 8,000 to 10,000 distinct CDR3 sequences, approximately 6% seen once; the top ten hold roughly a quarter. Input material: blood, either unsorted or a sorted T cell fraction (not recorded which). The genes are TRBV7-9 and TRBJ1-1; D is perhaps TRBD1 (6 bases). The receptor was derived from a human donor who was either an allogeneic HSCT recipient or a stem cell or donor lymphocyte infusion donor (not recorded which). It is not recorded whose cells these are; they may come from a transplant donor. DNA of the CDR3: TGTGCCAGCAGCCGGGACACCATACTATTGAACACTGAAGCTTTCTTT. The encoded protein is CASSRDTILLNTEAFF.